One and the same sample provided the 2 T cell receptor beta chains below, sequenced in a study of T cells in Graves' hyperthyroidism and ophthalmopathy. Amplification of TCR beta CDR3 regions was performed using RNA transcripts as template. HTBI primers were employed in a first-round RT-PCR of the TCR CDR3. TCRdb fed the multiplex PCR reads into MiXCR, producing one record per CDR3 protein. The data show tens of thousands of distinct CDR3 sequences, about 50% seen once. The sequenced sample consisted of blood. These receptor sequences come from an older woman with Graves' ophthalmopathy.

A remark on this clonotype: One end of the junction varies from germline; a read error may be responsible. The chain has TRBV19 and TRBJ1-5; tentatively, D is TRBD1 (6 bases). The CDR3 is 13 residues long. Germline lookup yields CDR1 LNHDA and CDR2 SQIVND (reference sequence). The CDR3: CASSSQGNQPKHF. The CDR3 DNA reads as TGTGCCAGTAGTTCACAGGGAAATCAGCCCAAGCATTTT.

Ten or more counts support this clonotype. This chain links TRBV11-2 with TRBJ1-2; 8 bases are shared with TRBD1. Unmatched junction bases numbered 1, after V lost 3 bases and J lost 7 bases. CDR3 size: 12 residues. The germline CDR1 and CDR2 sequences are SGHAT and FQNNGV. The CDR3 spells CASSFQGAGYTF. CDR3 coding DNA: TGTGCCAGCAGCTTCCAGGGGGCTGGCTACACCTTC.